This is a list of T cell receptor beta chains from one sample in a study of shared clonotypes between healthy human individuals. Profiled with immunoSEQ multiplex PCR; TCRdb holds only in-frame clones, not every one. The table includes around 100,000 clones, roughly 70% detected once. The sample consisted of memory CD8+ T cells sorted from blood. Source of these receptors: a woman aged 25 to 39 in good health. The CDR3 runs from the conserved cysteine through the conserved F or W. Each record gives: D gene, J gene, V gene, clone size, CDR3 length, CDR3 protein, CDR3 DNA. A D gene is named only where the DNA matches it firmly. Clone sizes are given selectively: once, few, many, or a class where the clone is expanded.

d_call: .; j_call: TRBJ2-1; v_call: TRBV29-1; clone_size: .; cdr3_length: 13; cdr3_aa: CSVELAGGGEQFF; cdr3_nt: TGCAGCGTTGAATTAGCAGGGGGAGGGGAGCAGTTCTTC
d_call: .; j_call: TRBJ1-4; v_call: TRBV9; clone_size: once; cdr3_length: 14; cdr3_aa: CASSERTDNEKLFF; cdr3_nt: TGTGCCAGCAGCGAACGGACAGATAATGAAAAACTGTTTTTT
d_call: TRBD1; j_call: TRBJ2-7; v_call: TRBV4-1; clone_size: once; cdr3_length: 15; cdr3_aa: CASSLSGQGSYEQYF; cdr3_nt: TGCGCCAGCAGCCTCTCGGGACAGGGGTCCTACGAGCAGTACTTC
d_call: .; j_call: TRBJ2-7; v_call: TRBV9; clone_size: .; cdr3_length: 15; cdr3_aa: CASSVEVGVGYEQYF; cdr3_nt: TGTGCCAGCAGCGTAGAAGTGGGGGTGGGCTACGAGCAGTACTTC
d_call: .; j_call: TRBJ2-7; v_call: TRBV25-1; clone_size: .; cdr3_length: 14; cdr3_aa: CASSTRDNSYEQYF; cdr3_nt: TGTGCCAGCAGTACCCGGGACAACTCCTACGAGCAGTACTTC
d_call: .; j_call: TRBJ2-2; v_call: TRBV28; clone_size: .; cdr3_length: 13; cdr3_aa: CASSLGEIGELFF; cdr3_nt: TGTGCCAGCAGTTTAGGGGAGATCGGGGAGCTGTTTTTT
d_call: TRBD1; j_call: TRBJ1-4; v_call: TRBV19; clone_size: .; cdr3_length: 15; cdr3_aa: CASSNPKTGDEKLFF; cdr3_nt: TGTGCCAGTAGCAACCCAAAGACAGGGGATGAAAAACTGTTTTTT
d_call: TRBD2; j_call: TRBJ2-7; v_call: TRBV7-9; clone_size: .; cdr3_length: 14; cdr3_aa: CASSATSGWYEQYF; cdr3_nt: TGTGCCAGCAGCGCGACTAGCGGGTGGTACGAGCAGTACTTC
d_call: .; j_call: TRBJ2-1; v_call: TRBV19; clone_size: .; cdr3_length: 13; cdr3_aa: CASSIDPRVEQFF; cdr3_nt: TGTGCCAGTAGTATAGATCCAAGGGTTGAGCAGTTCTTC
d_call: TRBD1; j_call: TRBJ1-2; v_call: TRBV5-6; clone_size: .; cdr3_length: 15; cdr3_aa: CASSGDSYTNYGYTF; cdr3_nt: TGTGCCAGCAGCGGGGACAGCTATACTAACTATGGCTACACCTTC
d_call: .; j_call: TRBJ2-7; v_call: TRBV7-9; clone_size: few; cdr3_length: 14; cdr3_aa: CASSFPGAVGEQYF; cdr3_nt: TGTGCCAGCAGCTTTCCCGGGGCCGTGGGGGAGCAGTACTTC
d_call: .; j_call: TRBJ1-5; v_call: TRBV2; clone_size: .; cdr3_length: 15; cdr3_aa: CASREQGRRNQPQHF; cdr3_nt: TGTGCCAGCAGAGAACAGGGAAGGCGCAATCAGCCCCAGCATTTT
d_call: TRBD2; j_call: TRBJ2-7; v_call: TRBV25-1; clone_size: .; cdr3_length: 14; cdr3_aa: CASSGAGDLYEQYF; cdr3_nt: TGTGCCAGCAGTGGAGCGGGGGATCTTTACGAGCAGTACTTC
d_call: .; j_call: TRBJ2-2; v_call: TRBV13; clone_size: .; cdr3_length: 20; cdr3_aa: CASSRPPGPPWGSNTGELFF; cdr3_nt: TGTGCCAGCAGCCGCCCACCGGGCCCTCCCTGGGGTTCAAACACCGGGGAGCTGTTTTTT
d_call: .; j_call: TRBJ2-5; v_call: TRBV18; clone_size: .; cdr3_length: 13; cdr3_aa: CASSPQVGETQYF; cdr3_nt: TGTGCCAGCTCACCGCAGGTCGGGGAGACCCAGTACTTC
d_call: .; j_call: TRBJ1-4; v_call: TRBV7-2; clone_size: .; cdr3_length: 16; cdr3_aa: CASSLQNTVRGEKLFF; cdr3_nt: TGTGCCAGCAGCTTACAGAATACCGTCCGTGGGGAAAAACTGTTTTTT
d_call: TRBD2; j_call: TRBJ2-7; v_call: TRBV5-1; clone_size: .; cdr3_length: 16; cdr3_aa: CASSLGREDSSYEQYF; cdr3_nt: TGCGCCAGCAGCTTGGGGCGGGAGGACAGCTCCTACGAGCAGTACTTC
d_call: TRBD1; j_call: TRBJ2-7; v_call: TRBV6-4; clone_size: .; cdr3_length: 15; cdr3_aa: CASRGPGQVNYEQYF; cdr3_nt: TGTGCCAGCAGGGGGCCGGGACAGGTTAACTACGAGCAGTACTTC
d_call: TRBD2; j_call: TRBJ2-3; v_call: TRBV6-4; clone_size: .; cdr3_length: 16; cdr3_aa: CASSDSSGRGADTQYF; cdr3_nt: TGTGCCAGCAGTGACTCCAGCGGCCGGGGGGCAGATACGCAGTATTTT
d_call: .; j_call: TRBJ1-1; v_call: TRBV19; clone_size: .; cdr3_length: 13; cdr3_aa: CASIRLPNTEAFF; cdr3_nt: TGTGCCAGTATCCGGCTGCCGAACACTGAAGCTTTCTTT
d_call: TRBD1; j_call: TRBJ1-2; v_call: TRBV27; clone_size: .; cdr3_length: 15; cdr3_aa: CASSLLAGGRRGYTF; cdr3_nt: TGTGCCAGCAGTTTACTCGCAGGGGGCAGACGGGGCTACACCTTC
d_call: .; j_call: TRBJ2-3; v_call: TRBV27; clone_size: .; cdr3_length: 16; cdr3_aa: CASRTDRVEGTDTQYF; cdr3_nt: TGTGCCAGCAGGACGGATCGGGTCGAGGGCACAGATACGCAGTATTTT
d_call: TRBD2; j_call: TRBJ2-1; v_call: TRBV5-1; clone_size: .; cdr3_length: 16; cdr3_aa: CASSFGLESSYNEQFF; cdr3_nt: TGCGCCAGCAGCTTTGGACTAGAGAGCTCCTACAATGAGCAGTTCTTC
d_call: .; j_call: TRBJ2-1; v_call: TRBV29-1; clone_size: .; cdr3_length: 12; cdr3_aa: CSVVPAYNEQFF; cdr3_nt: TGCAGCGTTGTTCCTGCCTACAATGAGCAGTTCTTC
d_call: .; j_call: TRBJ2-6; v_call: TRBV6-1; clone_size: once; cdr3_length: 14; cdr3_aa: CASTGSSGANVLTF; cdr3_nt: TGTGCCAGCACCGGGAGCTCTGGGGCCAACGTCCTGACTTTC
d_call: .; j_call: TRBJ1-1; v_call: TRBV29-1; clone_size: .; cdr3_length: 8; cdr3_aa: CSAREAFF; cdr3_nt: TGCAGCGCTCGAGAAGCTTTCTTT
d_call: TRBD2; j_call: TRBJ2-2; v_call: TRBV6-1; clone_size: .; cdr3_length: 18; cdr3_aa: CASSESVLAGGGAGELFF; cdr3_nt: TGTGCCAGCAGTGAGTCGGTACTAGCGGGAGGTGGAGCCGGGGAGCTGTTTTTT
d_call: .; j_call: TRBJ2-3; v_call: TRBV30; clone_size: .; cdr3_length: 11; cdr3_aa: CAWGRADTQYF; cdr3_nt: TGTGCCTGGGGGCGCGCAGATACGCAGTATTTT
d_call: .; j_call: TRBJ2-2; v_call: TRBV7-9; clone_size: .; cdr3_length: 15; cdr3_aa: CASSPGATNTGELFF; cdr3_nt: TGTGCCAGCAGCCCAGGGGCTACGAACACCGGGGAGCTGTTTTTT
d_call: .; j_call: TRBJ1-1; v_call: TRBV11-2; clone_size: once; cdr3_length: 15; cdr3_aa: CASSLAIGKNTEAFF; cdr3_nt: TGTGCCAGCAGCTTAGCGATCGGGAAGAACACTGAAGCTTTCTTT
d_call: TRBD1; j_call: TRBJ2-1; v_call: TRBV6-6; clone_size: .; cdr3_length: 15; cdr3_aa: CASSRTGNPYNEQFF; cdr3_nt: TGTGCCAGCAGCCGGACAGGGAACCCCTACAATGAGCAGTTCTTC
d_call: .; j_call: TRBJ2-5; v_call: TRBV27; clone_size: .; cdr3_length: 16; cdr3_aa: CASSIDISIATETQYF; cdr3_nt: TGTGCCAGCAGTATCGATATATCTATTGCTACAGAGACCCAGTACTTC
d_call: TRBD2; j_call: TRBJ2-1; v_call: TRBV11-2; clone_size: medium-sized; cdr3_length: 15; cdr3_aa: CASSSGTSDSNEQFF; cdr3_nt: TGTGCCAGCAGCTCCGGGACTAGTGATAGCAATGAGCAGTTCTTC
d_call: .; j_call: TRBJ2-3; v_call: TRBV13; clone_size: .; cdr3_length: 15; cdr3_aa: CASSLRDTVTDTQYF; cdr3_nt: TGTGCCAGCAGCCTTCGGGACACCGTCACAGATACGCAGTATTTT
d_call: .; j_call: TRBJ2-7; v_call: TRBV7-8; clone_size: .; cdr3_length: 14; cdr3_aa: CASSSLDSRYEQYF; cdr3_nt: TGTGCCAGCAGCTCACTCGACAGCCGCTACGAGCAGTACTTC
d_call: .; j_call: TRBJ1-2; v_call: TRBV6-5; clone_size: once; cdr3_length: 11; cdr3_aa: CASSQGKGYTF; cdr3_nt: TGTGCCAGCAGTCAGGGGAAGGGCTACACCTTC
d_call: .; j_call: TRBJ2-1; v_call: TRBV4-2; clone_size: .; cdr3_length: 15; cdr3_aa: CASRGTNNSYNEQFF; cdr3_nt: TGTGCCAGCAGAGGGACGAACAACTCCTACAATGAGCAGTTCTTC
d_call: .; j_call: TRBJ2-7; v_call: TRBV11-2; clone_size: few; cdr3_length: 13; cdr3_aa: CASSSSLASEQYF; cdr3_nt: TGTGCCAGCAGCTCATCTCTCGCGTCCGAGCAGTACTTC
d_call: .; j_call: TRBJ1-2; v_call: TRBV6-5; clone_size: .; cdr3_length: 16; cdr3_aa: CASSYERTSPIYGYTF; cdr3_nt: TGTGCCAGCAGTTACGAGAGGACGAGCCCAATCTATGGCTACACCTTC
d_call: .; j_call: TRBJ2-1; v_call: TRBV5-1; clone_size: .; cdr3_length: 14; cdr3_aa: CASSSYGTRNEQFF; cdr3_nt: TGCGCCAGCAGCTCTTACGGGACAAGGAATGAGCAGTTCTTC
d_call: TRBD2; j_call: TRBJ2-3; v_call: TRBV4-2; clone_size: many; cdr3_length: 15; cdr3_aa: CASSTGRETTDTQYF; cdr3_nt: TGTGCCAGCTCTACCGGGCGGGAGACCACAGATACGCAGTATTTT
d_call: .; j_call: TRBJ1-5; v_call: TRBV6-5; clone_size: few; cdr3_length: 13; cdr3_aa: CASSYSDAGEEHF; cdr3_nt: TGTGCCAGCAGTTACTCTGACGCAGGGGAAGAGCATTTT
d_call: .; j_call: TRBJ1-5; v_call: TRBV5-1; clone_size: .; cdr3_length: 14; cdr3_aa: CASSLDEGGQPQHF; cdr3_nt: TGCGCCAGCAGCTTGGACGAGGGTGGTCAGCCCCAGCATTTT
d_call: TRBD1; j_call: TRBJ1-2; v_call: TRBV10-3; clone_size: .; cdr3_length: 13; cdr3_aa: CAIRFTGENGYTF; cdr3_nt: TGTGCCATCAGGTTTACAGGGGAAAATGGCTACACCTTC
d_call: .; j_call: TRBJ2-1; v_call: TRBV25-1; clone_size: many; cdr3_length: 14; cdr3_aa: CASSESGAGREQFF; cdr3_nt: TGTGCCAGCAGTGAATCAGGGGCAGGCCGAGAGCAGTTCTTC
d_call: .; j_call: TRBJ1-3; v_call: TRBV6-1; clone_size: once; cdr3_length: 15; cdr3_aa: CASSEGQSGGNTIYF; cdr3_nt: TGTGCCAGCAGTGAAGGGCAGAGCGGTGGAAACACCATATATTTT
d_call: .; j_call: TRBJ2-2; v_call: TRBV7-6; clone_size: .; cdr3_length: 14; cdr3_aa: CASSLAPDTGELFF; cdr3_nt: TGTGCCAGCAGCTTAGCGCCGGACACCGGGGAGCTGTTTTTT
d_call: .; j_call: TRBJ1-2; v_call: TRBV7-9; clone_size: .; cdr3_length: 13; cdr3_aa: CASSKTWVSGYTF; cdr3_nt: TGTGCCAGCAGCAAGACGTGGGTGAGTGGCTACACCTTC
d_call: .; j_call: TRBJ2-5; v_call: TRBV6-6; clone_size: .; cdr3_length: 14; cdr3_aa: CASSSAVPQETQYF; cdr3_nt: TGTGCCAGCAGTTCGGCGGTCCCTCAAGAGACCCAGTACTTC
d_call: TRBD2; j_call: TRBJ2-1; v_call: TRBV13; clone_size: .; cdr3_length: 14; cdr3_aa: CASTGLAMNNEQFF; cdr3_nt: TGTGCCAGCACCGGACTAGCGATGAACAATGAGCAGTTCTTC
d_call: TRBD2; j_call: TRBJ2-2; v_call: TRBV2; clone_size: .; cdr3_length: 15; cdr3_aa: CASRPGLAGAGELFF; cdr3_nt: TGTGCCAGCAGACCCGGACTAGCGGGAGCCGGGGAGCTGTTTTTT
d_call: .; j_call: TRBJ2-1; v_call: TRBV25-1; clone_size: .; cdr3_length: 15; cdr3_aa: CASSEPGSSYNEQFF; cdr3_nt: TGTGCCAGCAGTGAACCCGGTAGCTCCTACAATGAGCAGTTCTTC
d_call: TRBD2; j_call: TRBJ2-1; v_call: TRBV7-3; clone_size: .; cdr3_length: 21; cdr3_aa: CASSLSYSGRMDLSSYNEQFF; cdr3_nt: TGTGCCAGCAGCTTATCCTATAGCGGGAGGATGGACCTTAGCTCCTACAATGAGCAGTTCTTC
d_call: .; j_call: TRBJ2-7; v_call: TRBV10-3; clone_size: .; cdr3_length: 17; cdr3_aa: CAISDGGMAGGIYEQYF; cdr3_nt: TGTGCCATCAGTGATGGGGGTATGGCCGGTGGAATATACGAGCAGTACTTC
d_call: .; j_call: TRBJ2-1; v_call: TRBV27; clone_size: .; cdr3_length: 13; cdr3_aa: CASSPWSRYEQFF; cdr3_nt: TGTGCCAGCAGTCCTTGGTCCCGCTATGAGCAGTTCTTC
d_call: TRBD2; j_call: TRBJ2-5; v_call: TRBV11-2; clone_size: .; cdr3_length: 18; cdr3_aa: CASSLDLLWREGWETQYF; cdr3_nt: TGTGCCAGCAGCTTAGATCTTCTTTGGCGGGAGGGTTGGGAGACCCAGTACTTC
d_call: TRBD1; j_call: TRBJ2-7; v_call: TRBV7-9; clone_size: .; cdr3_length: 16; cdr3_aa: CASSLKGRDREYEQYF; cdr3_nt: TGTGCCAGCAGCCTCAAAGGGCGGGACAGGGAATACGAGCAGTACTTC